The present TCR beta chain was sequenced within a study of response to subunit inactivated influenza vaccine. Study-level findings and limits: A suggestion made by the authors is that each seasonal influenza vaccination recruits few new T cells.

Points on this clonotype: The antigen is unknown.

Each CDR3 protein gets one entry after TCRdb re-called the RT-PCR reads with MiXCR. The sample holds roughly 650,000 distinct CDR3 sequences; 13% to 15% are singletons and the top ten take roughly 7.6%. Specimen: PBMCs from blood, collected roughly 15 days before vaccination. The TCR sequence derives from a man in his forties or fifties who received an inactivated influenza vaccine.

As DNA, the CDR3 is TGTGCCAGCAGAGATCCCGGGGCGAACACTGAAGCTTTCTTT. It codes for CASRDPGANTEAFF. The V gene is TRBV7-9, the J gene TRBJ1-1, with D tentatively TRBD1 (5 bases). The CDR3 is 14 amino acids. The germline gives CDR1 SEHNR, CDR2 FQNEAQ (reference sequence). V was shortened by 6 bases and J by 1 base, with 12 bases between the two germline ends.